This T cell receptor beta chain emerged from a study of technical replicates of blood from a few donors. This clone was counted a few times. Sequenced by immunoSEQ multiplex PCR; TCRdb stores in-frame clones only, minus some. The repertoire consists of roughly 50,000 clones, with roughly 96% occurring once and the leading ten covering about 3.2%. The sequence was obtained from a human donor in good health. Some clones in this sample may be carry-over from other donors' samples. Sequencing was done on a sample of PBMCs.

The CDR3 here is CASSLSGIPTDTQYF. In DNA, the CDR3 is TGTGCCAGCAGTCTCTCGGGTATTCCTACAGATACGCAGTATTTT. This chain joins TRBV7-6 and TRBJ2-3; D ambiguous. CDR1 and CDR2 (germline): SGHVS, FNYEAQ. This CDR3 region has 15 residues. The germline V and J ends were trimmed by 6 bases and 3 bases, with 16 bases remaining between them.